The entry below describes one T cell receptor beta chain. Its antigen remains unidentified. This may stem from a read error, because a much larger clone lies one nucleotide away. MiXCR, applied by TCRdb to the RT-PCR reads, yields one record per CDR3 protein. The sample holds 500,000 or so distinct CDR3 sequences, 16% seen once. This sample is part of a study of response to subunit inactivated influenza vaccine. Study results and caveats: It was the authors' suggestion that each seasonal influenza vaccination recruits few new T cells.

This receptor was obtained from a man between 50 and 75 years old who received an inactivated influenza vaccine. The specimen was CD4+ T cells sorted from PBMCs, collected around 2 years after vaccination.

Here the CDR3 reads CASSISTDTQYF. The CDR3 DNA is TGTGCCAGCAGCATCAGCACAGATACGCAGTATTTT. The rearrangement joins TRBV7-9 to TRBJ2-3; no clear D gene. Germline V gene lookup returns CDR1 SEHNR and CDR2 FQNEAQ (reference sequence). V lost 5 bases and J 0 bases, leaving 3 bases between the germline ends. This CDR3 comprises 12 residues.